This is a list of T cell receptor beta chains from one sample in a study of T cells in Graves' hyperthyroidism and ophthalmopathy. TCRdb re-called the multiplex PCR reads with MiXCR, one entry per CDR3 protein. Of 550,000 to 650,000 distinct CDR3 sequences listed, roughly 15% are singletons. The specimen was blood. Receptors originate from a woman between 40 and 55 years old with Graves' hyperthyroidism. CDR3s include the opening cysteine and the closing phenylalanine or tryptophan.

j_call	cdr3_length	v_call	cdr3_aa
TRBJ2-3	14	TRBV12-3/TRBV12-4	CASKGNSGTDTQYF
TRBJ2-1	16	TRBV7-9	CASSLGMGQGRNEQFF
TRBJ2-7	12	TRBV28	CASSLLSYEQYF
TRBJ1-4	12	TRBV6-6	CASSYPNEKLFF
TRBJ2-1	18	TRBV9	CASSVGRVGKSSYNEQFF
TRBJ1-1	15	TRBV6-1	CASSEWQGTFTEAFF
TRBJ2-7	18	TRBV6-1	CASSGTPSLPTATYEQYF
TRBJ2-1	15	TRBV7-6	CASSLESAGGHEQFF
TRBJ1-1	13	TRBV29-1	CSVLGTDGRPAFF
TRBJ2-2	13	TRBV6-2/TRBV6-3	CASRASGGGELFF
TRBJ2-2	15	TRBV20-1	CSARKKRLNTGELFF
TRBJ2-2	14	TRBV24-1	CATSTPGGPGELFF
TRBJ1-1	14	TRBV30	CAWAPRGGYTEAFF
TRBJ1-5	15	TRBV27	CASSLAASPLWPQHF
TRBJ1-2	13	TRBV27	CASSYRVHYGYTF
TRBJ1-1	16	TRBV28	CASSDSDQGWVTEAFF
TRBJ2-2	15	TRBV30	CAWSRTSGTVGELFF